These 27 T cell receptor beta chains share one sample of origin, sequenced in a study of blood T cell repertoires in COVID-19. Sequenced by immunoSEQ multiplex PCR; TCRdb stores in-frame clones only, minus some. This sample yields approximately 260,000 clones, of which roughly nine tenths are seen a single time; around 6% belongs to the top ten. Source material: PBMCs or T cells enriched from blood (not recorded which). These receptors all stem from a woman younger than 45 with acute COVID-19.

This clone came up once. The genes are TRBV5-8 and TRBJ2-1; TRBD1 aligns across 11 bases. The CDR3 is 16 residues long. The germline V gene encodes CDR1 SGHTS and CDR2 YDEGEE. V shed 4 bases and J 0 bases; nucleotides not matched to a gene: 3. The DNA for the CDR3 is TGTGCCAGCAGCCCCGGGACAGGGGGCTCCTACAATGAGCAGTTCTTC. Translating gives CASSPGTGGSYNEQFF.

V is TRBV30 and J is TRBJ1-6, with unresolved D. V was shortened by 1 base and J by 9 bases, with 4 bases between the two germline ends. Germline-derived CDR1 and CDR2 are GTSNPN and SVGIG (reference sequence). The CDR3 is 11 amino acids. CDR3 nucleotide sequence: TGTGCCTGGAGTGGGAGTTCACCCCTCCACTTT. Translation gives CAWSGSSPLHF.

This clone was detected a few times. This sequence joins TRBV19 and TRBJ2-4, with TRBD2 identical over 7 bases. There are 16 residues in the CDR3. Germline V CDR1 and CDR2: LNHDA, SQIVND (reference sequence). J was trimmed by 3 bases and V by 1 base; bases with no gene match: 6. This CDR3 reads CASSIVTGGDKNIQYF. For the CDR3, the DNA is TGTGCCAGTAGTATAGTCACGGGGGGAGACAAAAACATTCAGTACTTC.

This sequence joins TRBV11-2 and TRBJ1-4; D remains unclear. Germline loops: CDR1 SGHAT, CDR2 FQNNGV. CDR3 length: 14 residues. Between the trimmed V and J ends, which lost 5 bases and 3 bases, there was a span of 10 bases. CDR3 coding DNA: TGTGCCAGCAGCCCCCGGTGGTCTAATGAAAAACTGTTTTTT. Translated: CASSPRWSNEKLFF. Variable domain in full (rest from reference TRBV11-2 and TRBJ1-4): EAGVAQSPRYKIIEKRQSVAFWCNPISGHATLYWYQQILGQGPKLLIQFQNNGVVDDSQLPKDRFSAERLKGVDSTLKIQPAKLEDSAVYLCASSPRWSNEKLFFGSGTQLSVL.

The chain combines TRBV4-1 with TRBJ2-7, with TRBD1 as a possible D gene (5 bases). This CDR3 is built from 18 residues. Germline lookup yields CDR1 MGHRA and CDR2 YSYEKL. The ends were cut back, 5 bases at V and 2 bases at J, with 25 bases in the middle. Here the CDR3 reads CASSERIMGQTSPYEQYF. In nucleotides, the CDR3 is TGCGCCAGCAGCGAACGAATAATGGGGCAGACGTCACCCTACGAGCAGTACTTC.

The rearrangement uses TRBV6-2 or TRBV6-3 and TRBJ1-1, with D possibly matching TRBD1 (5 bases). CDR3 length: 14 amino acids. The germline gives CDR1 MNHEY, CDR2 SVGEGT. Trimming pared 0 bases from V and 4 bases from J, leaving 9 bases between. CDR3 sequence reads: CASSYSMGGTEAFF. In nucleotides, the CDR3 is TGTGCCAGCAGTTACTCGATGGGGGGCACTGAAGCTTTCTTT.

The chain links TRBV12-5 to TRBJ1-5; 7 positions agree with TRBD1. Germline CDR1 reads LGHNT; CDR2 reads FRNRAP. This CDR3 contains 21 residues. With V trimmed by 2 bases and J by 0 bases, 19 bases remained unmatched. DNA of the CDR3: TGTGCTAGTGGTTTGAAGCCCGTACAGAGGACAGGTTCCTATAGCAATCAGCCCCAGCATTTT. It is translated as CASGLKPVQRTGSYSNQPQHF.

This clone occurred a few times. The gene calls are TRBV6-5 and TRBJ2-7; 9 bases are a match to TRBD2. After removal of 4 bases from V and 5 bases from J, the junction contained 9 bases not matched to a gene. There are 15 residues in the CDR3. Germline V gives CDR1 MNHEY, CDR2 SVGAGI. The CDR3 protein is CASSSLLAGFDEQYF. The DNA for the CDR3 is TGTGCCAGCAGTTCCCTACTAGCGGGCTTCGACGAGCAGTACTTC.

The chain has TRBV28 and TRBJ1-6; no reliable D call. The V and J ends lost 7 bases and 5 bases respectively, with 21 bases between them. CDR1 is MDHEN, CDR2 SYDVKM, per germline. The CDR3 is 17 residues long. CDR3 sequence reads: CASNSHLLGIDNSPLHF. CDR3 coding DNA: TGTGCCAGCAATAGCCATCTCCTGGGTATAGATAATTCACCCCTCCACTTT.

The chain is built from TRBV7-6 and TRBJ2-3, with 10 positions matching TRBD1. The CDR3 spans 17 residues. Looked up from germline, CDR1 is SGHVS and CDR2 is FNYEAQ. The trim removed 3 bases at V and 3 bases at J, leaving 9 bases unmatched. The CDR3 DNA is TGTGCCAGCAGCTTTACCCCGAGACAGGGGGCAACAGATACGCAGTATTTT. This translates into CASSFTPRQGATDTQYF.

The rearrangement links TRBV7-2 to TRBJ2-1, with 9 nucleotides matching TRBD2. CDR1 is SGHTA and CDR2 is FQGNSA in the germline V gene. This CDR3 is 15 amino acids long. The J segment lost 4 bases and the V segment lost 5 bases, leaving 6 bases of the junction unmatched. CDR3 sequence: CASSKLAGPYNEQFF. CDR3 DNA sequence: TGTGCCAGCAGCAAGCTAGCGGGGCCGTACAATGAGCAGTTCTTC.

Here the CDR3 DNA reads TGTGCCAGCAGCCCGTATCGACTAGCGGGTGGCTACGAGCAGTACTTC. Translating it yields CASSPYRLAGGYEQYF. The genes are TRBV7-8 and TRBJ2-7; 10 bases line up with TRBD2. From germline, CDR1 is SGHVS and CDR2 FQNEAQ. The CDR3 extends over 16 amino acids. Trimming at V came to 5 bases and at J to 3 bases, leaving 10 bases not matched to a gene.

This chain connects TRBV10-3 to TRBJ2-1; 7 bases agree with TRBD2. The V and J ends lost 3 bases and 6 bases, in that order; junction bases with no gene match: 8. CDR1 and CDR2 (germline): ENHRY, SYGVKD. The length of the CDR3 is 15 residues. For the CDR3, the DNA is TGTGCCATCAGTGACTACGGCGGGAGCCGCAATGAGCAGTTCTTC. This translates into CAISDYGGSRNEQFF.

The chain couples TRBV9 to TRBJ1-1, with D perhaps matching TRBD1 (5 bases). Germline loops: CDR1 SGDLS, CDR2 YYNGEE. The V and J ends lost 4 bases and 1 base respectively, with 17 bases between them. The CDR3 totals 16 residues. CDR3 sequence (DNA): TGTGCCAGCAGCTCCAGGGAAGGCACGGCGAACACTGAAGCTTTCTTT. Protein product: CASSSREGTANTEAFF. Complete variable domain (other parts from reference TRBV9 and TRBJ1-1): DSGVTQTPKHLITATGQRVTLRCSPRSGDLSVYWYQQSLDQGLQFLIQYYNGEERAKGNILERFSAQQFPDLHSELNLSSLELGDSALYFCASSSREGTANTEAFFGQGTRLTVV.

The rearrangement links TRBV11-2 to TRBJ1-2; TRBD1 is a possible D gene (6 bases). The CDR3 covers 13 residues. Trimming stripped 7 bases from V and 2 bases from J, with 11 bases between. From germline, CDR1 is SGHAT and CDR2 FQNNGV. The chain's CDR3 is CASTADRNYGYTF. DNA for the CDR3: TGTGCCAGCACCGCGGACAGAAACTATGGCTACACCTTC.

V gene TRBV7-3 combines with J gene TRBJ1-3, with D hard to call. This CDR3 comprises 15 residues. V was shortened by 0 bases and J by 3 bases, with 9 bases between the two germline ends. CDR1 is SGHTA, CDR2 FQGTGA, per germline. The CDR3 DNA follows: TGTGCCAGCAGCTTAACGGGAGGGAATGGAAACACCATATATTTT. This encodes CASSLTGGNGNTIYF.

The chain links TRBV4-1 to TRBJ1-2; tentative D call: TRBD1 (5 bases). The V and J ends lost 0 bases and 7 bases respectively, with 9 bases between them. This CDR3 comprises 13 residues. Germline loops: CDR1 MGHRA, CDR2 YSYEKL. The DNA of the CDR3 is TGCGCCAGCAGCCAAGATCAAGGGGTTGGCTACACCTTC. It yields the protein CASSQDQGVGYTF.

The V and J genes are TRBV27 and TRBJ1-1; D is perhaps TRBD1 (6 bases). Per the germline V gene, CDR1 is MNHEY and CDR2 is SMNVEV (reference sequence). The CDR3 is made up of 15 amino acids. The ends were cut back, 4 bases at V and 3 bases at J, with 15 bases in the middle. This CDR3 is CASSSGHSLDTEAFF. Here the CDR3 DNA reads TGTGCCAGCAGTTCGGGACATTCTCTGGACACTGAAGCTTTCTTT.

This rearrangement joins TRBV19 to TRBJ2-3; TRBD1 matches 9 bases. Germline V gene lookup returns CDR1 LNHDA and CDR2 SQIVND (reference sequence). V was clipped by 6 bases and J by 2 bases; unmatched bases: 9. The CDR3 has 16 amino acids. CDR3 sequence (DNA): TGTGCCAGTAGATTAGGGGGACAGGGCCTCACAGATACGCAGTATTTT. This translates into CASRLGGQGLTDTQYF.

The CDR3 is CASSEVRQGNTIYF. CDR3 bases: TGTGCCAGCAGTGAAGTGAGGCAGGGAAACACCATATATTTT. This chain links TRBV6-1 with TRBJ1-3, with D unresolved. V lost 1 base and J lost 4, with 8 bases in between. The CDR3 runs to 14 residues. In germline, CDR1 is MNHNS, CDR2 SASEGT.

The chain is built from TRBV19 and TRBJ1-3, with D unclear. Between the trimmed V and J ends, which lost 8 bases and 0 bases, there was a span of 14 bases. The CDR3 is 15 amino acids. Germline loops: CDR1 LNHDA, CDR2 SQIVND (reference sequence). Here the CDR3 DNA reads TGTGCCAGTCAACAAATCCCTCCCTCTGGAAACACCATATATTTT. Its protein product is CASQQIPPSGNTIYF.

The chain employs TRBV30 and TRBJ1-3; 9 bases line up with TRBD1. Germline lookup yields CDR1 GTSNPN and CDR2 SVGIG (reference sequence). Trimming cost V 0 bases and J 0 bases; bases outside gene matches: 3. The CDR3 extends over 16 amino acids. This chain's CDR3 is CAWSVLTGGSGNTIYF. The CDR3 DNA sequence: TGTGCCTGGAGTGTACTGACAGGGGGCTCTGGAAACACCATATATTTT.

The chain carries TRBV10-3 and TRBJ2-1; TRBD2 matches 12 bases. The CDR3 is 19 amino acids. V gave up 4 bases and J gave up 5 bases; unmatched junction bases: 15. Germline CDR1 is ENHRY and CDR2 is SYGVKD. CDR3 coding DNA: TGTGCCATCAGTGCTACCGGGACTAGCGGGCCTGGGGGGGACAATGAGCAGTTCTTC. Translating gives CAISATGTSGPGGDNEQFF.

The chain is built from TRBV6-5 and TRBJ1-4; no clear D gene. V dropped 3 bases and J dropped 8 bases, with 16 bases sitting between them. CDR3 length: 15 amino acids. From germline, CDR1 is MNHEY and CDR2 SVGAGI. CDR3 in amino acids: CASSYRPRGKEKLFF. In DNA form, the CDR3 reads TGTGCCAGCAGTTATAGACCACGCGGGAAGGAAAAACTGTTTTTT.

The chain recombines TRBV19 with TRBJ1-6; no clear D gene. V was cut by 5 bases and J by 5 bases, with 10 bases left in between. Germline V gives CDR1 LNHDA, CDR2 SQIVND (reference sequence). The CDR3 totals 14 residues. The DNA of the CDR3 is TGTGCCAGTAGTTCATGGGCCGATAATTCACCCCTCCACTTT. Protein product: CASSSWADNSPLHF.

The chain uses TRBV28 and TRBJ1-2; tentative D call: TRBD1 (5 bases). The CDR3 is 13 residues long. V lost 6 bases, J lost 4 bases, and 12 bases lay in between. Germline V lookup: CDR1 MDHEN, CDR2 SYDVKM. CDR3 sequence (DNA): TGTGCCAGCAGCCAGGGATTCGGCTATGGCTACACCTTC. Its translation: CASSQGFGYGYTF.

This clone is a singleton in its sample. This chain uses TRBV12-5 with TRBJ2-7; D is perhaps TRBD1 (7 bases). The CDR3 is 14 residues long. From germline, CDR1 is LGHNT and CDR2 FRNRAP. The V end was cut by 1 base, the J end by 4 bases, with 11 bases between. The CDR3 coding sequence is TGTGCTAGTGGTTTGGGGCAGGGGGGTTACGAGCAGTACTTC. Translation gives CASGLGQGGYEQYF.